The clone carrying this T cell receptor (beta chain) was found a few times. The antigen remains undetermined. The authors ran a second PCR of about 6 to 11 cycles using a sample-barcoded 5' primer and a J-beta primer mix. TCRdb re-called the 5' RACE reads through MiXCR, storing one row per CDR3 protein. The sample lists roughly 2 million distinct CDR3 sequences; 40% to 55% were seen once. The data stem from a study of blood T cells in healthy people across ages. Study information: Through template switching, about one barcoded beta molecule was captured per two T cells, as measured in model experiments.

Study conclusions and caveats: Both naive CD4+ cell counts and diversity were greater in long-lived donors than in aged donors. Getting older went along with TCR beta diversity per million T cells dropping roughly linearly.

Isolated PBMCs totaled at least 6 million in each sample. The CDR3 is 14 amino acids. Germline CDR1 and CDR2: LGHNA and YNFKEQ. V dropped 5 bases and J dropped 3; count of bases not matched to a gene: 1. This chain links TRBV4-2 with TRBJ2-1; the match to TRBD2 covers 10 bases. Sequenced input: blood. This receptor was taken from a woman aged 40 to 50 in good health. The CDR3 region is CASSGTSDYNEQFF. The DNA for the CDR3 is TGTGCCAGCAGCGGGACTAGCGACTACAATGAGCAGTTCTTC.